Following are 11 T cell receptor beta chains from one sample sequenced in a study of T cell repertoires in cytomegalovirus infection. TCRdb independently ran MiXCR on the reads; one entry per CDR3 protein. This sample yields 110,000 or so distinct CDR3 sequences, of which 30% to 35% are seen a single time; 41% belongs to the top ten. These receptors' antigens are unknown. The specimen comprised CD8+ T cells from cultured PBMCs, sampled from culture after CMV antigen stimulation. These receptors all come from a human donor in good health (CMV status not recorded). Some clones in this sample may be carry-over from other donors' samples.

The V and J genes are TRBV5-6 and TRBJ2-1, with 13 bases matching TRBD2. This CDR3 has 18 residues. Losses at the gene ends were 0 bases for V and 7 bases for J; bases not matched to a gene: 10. CDR1 and CDR2 (germline): SGHDT, YYEEEE. The CDR3 bases are TGTGCCAGCAGCTTGGGACTAGCGGGGGGTACAACGGGGAATGAGCAGTTCTTC. As protein: CASSLGLAGGTTGNEQFF. Looking up the rest from reference TRBV5-6 and TRBJ2-1 gives the full variable domain: DAGVTQSPTHLIKTRGQQVTLRCSPKSGHDTVSWYQQALGQGPQFIFQYYEEEERQRGNFPDRFSGHQFPNYSSELNVNALLLGDSALYLCASSLGLAGGTTGNEQFFGPGTRLTVL.

The chain uses TRBV7-8 and TRBJ2-1; D uncertain. Per germline, CDR1 SGHVS and CDR2 FQNEAQ. Trimming stripped 5 bases from V and 6 bases from J, with 11 bases between. The CDR3 has 13 residues. The CDR3 nucleotides read TGTGCCAGCAGCCCCCCTAGGTTCAATGAGCAGTTCTTC. Amino acid sequence: CASSPPRFNEQFF.

This clonotype was observed a handful of times. The chain combines TRBV29-1 with TRBJ1-2, with a possible D match to TRBD1 (5 bases). Germline V gene data show CDR1 as SQVTM and CDR2 as ANQGSEA. Deletions cut 4 bases from V and 4 bases from J, with 16 bases between. The CDR3 length is 14 residues. The CDR3 DNA follows: TGCAGCGTTGTCATGGGGCCCTCAATCTATGGCTACACCTTC. It encodes CSVVMGPSIYGYTF.

V usage is TRBV9 and J usage is TRBJ2-1; TRBD1 is a possible D gene (6 bases). The CDR3 consists of 14 residues. Germline CDR1 and CDR2: SGDLS and YYNGEE. The V end lost 2 bases, the J end lost 7 bases, and 13 bases lay between the germline ends. In DNA, the CDR3 is TGTGCCAGCAGCGTCGGATCAGGGGTTAATGAGCAGTTCTTC. Translation: CASSVGSGVNEQFF.

In this sample, this clonotype turned up a few times. The chain combines TRBV6-2 or TRBV6-3 with TRBJ2-7; tentatively, D is TRBD1 (6 bases). V lost 0 bases and J lost 6, with 15 bases in between. Germline V gene data show CDR1 as MNHEY and CDR2 as SVGEGT. This CDR3 comprises 15 residues. The CDR3 DNA sequence: TGTGCCAGCAGTTACTCGAGACCAGGGGCGATCGAGCAGTACTTC. Encoded protein: CASSYSRPGAIEQYF.

This chain joins TRBV11-2 and TRBJ2-2; a possible D gene is TRBD1 (6 bases). In germline, CDR1 is SGHAT, CDR2 FQNNGV. V lost 4 bases and J 6 bases, leaving 15 bases between the germline ends. The CDR3 totals 15 residues. The CDR3 DNA is TGTGCCAGCAGCTCGTGGGCAGGGGCCGCCGGGGAGCTGTTTTTT. Translating gives CASSSWAGAAGELFF.

CDR3 nucleotides: TGTGCCAGCAGTTCGGACAGGGGAGCAACTGAAGCTTTCTTT. Protein: CASSSDRGATEAFF. The chain couples TRBV28 to TRBJ1-1, with TRBD1 identical over 9 bases. V shed 4 bases and J 5 bases; nucleotides not matched to a gene: 5. CDR3 length: 14 residues. Germline V CDR1 and CDR2: MDHEN, SYDVKM.

The genes are TRBV7-9 and TRBJ2-7, with D perhaps TRBD1 (6 bases). The CDR3 is made up of 16 amino acids. V gave up 5 bases and J gave up 2 bases, with 19 bases separating them. CDR1 SEHNR and CDR2 FQNEAQ come from the germline V gene (reference sequence). CDR3 protein: CASSPPDREKAYEQYF. The DNA of the CDR3 is TGTGCCAGCAGCCCTCCGGACAGAGAAAAAGCCTACGAGCAGTACTTC. The full variable domain, rest sourced from reference TRBV7-9 and TRBJ2-7, is DTGVSQNPRHKITKRGQNVTFRCDPISEHNRLYWYRQTLGQGPEFLTYFQNEAQLEKSRLLSDRFSAERPKGSFSTLEIQRTEQGDSAMYLCASSPPDREKAYEQYFGPGTRLTVT.

V usage is TRBV12-3 or TRBV12-4 and J usage is TRBJ1-4; D is unclear. Trimming pared 5 bases from V and 7 bases from J, leaving 8 bases between. The CDR3 consists of 12 residues. The CDR3 sequence is CASSQDGEKLFF. In DNA, the CDR3 is TGTGCCAGCAGTCAAGACGGTGAAAAACTGTTTTTT.

The rearrangement joins TRBV28 to TRBJ1-6; D gene uncertain. Deletions cut 3 bases from V and 10 bases from J, with 13 bases between. The CDR3 runs 14 residues. CDR1 is MDHEN, CDR2 SYDVKM, per germline. The CDR3 region has the DNA TGTGCCAGCAGTTTTCCGGGCTTGCAATCACCCCTCCACTTT. Translating it yields CASSFPGLQSPLHF.

This clonotype was observed a few times. This sequence joins TRBV12-5 and TRBJ2-5; no firm D call. The CDR3 runs 12 residues. The V end lost 1 base, the J end lost 0 bases, and 0 bases lay between the germline ends. From germline, CDR1 is LGHNT and CDR2 FRNRAP. DNA for the CDR3: TGTGCTAGTGGTTTGGACCAAGAGACCCAGTACTTC. This translates into CASGLDQETQYF.